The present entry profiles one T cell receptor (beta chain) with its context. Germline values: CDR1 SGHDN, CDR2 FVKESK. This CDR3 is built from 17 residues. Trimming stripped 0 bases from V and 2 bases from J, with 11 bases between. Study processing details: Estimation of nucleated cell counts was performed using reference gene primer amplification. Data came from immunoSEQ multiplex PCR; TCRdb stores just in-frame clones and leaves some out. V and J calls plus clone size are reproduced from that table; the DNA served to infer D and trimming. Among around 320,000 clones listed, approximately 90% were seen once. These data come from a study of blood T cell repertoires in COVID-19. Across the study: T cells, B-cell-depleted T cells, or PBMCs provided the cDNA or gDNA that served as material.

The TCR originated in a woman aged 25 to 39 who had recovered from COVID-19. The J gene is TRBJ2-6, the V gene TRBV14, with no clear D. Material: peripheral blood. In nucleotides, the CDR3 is TGTGCCAGCAGCCAAGAATTCCCCATCCCTGGGGCCAACGTCCTGACTTTC. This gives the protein CASSQEFPIPGANVLTF.